Included here is one T cell receptor (beta chain) sequence, with context. Its antigen is as yet unknown. Donors comprised healthy HIV-negative adults lacking recent acute infections or vaccinations. Authors' data handling: Junction-only immunoSEQ data arrived without quality scores, meaning filtering differed. Assay: immunoSEQ multiplex PCR; the TCRdb copy retains only in-frame clones and omits some. V, J and clone size are taken as reported in that table, and D and trimming were inferred from the DNA itself. The sample has approximately 1.4 million clones, about 98% seen once. This sample was taken from a study of shared clonotypes between healthy human individuals. Findings and caveats of the study: Despite large depth, sorted-subset datasets appeared incompletely sequenced.

This CDR3 region has 15 residues. Trimming cost V 10 bases and J 1 base, with 20 bases left between them. Germline V gives CDR1 MNHNS, CDR2 SASEGT. The clonotype was recovered from a man aged 25 to 45 in good health. The sample consisted of naive CD4+ T cells sorted from blood. Subset described: CD45RA+ positively selected. The genes are TRBV6-1 and TRBJ2-7, with D possibly matching TRBD2 (6 bases). The CDR3 sequence: CATLGGGPRSYEQYF. The CDR3 nucleotides read TGTGCCACTCTGGGAGGAGGTCCCCGTTCCTACGAGCAGTACTTC.